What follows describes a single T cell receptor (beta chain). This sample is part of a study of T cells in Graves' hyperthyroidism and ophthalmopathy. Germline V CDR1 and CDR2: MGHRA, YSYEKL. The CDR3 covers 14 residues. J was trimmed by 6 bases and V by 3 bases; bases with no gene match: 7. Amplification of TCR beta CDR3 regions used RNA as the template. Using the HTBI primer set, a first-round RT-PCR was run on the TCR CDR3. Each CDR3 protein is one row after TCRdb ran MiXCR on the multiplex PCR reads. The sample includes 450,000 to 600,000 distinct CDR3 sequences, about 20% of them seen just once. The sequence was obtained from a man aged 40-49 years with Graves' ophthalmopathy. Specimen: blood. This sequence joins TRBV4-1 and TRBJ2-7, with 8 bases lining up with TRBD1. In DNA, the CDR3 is TGCGCCAGCAGCCACGGACAGGGCAACGGCGAGCAGTACTTC. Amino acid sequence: CASSHGQGNGEQYF.